Sequencing of this T cell receptor (beta chain) was carried out in a study of T cells in Graves' hyperthyroidism and ophthalmopathy. Study-wide context: Peripheral blood samples were taken at initial diagnosis, prior to any treatment.

This clonotype was observed at least ten times. There were TCR beta CDR3 regions amplified from RNA transcripts. The HTBI primer set served for first-round RT-PCR of the TCR CDR3. TCRdb called the multiplex PCR reads again in MiXCR, with one record for every CDR3 protein. The sample lists 310,000 or so distinct CDR3 sequences, approximately 15% occurring once. The sequencing sample was made of blood. The receptor's source is a woman aged 55-70 years with Graves' ophthalmopathy.

CDR3 loop: CASRQQGGSNQPQHF. The CDR3 DNA reads TGTGCCAGCAGACAACAGGGGGGGAGCAATCAGCCCCAGCATTTT. V usage is TRBV2 and J usage is TRBJ1-5; 8 bases map to TRBD1. The V segment lost 6 bases and the J segment 1 base; nucleotides outside the gene matches: 5. Germline V gives CDR1 SNHLY, CDR2 FYNNEI. This CDR3 is 15 amino acids long.